Shown below are 22 T cell receptor beta chains from a single sample sequenced in a study of vaccination effects on CD4 cells after COVID-19. For these TCRs, the target antigens are not known. Cells that had been cultured for 10 days were the source of isolated CD4+ T cells. Sequenced by immunoSEQ multiplex PCR; TCRdb stores in-frame clones only, minus some. Of about 74,000 clones listed, 70% to 80% were seen once; the top ten hold approximately 2%. Sequencing was performed on CD4+ T cells from PBMCs cultured without peptide, taken before COVID-19 vaccination. The source is a human donor who received a COVID-19 vaccine.

The chain is built from TRBV15 and TRBJ1-2; D is unresolved. This CDR3 is built from 15 residues. Germline V lookup: CDR1 LNHNV, CDR2 YYDKDF (reference sequence). V was clipped by 5 bases and J by 1 base, with 14 bases between them. The CDR3 reads CATSPSKADNYGYTF. The DNA of the CDR3 is TGTGCCACCAGCCCTTCGAAGGCAGATAACTATGGCTACACCTTC.

V is TRBV27 and J is TRBJ2-5; 7 nucleotides line up with TRBD1. V lost 1 base, J lost 1 base, and 6 bases stayed unmatched. CDR1 is MNHEY and CDR2 is SMNVEV in the germline V gene (reference sequence). The CDR3 consists of 16 residues. CDR3 in DNA: TGTGCCAGCAGTTTATGGACAGGCGCAACCCAAGAGACCCAGTACTTC. It specifies CASSLWTGATQETQYF.

The rearrangement links TRBV6-6 to TRBJ2-1, with D possibly TRBD2 on 6 matching bases. CDR1 is MNHNY and CDR2 is SVGAGI in the germline V gene (reference sequence). Trimming stripped 6 bases from V and 6 bases from J, with 15 bases between. This CDR3 spans 14 amino acids. CDR3 bases: TGTGCCAGCAGCTCCCTCGGGACTCTCAATGAGCAGTTCTTC. This encodes CASSSLGTLNEQFF.

CDR3 sequence: CASSLVTGGAQPQHF. CDR3 nucleotides: TGCGCCAGCAGCCTGGTAACAGGGGGAGCTCAGCCCCAGCATTTT. The chain couples TRBV5-1 to TRBJ1-5; 8 nucleotides line up with TRBD1. Trimming at V came to 4 bases and at J to 6 bases, leaving 9 bases not matched to a gene. The germline CDR1 and CDR2 sequences are SGHRS and YFSETQ. CDR3 length equals 15 residues. The full variable domain, rest sourced from reference TRBV5-1 and TRBJ1-5, is KAGVTQTPRYLIKTRGQQVTLSCSPISGHRSVSWYQQTPGQGLQFLFEYFSETQRNKGNFPGRFSGRQFSNSRSEMNVSTLELGDSALYLCASSLVTGGAQPQHFGDGTRLSIL.

The chain uses TRBV5-1 and TRBJ2-3, with unresolved D. Germline V gene lookup returns CDR1 SGHRS and CDR2 YFSETQ. Trimming removed 5 bases at V and 0 bases at J, with 10 bases between. The CDR3 consists of 14 residues. CDR3 in DNA: TGCGCCAGCAGATTACTCTTAAGCACAGATACGCAGTATTTT. It translates to CASRLLLSTDTQYF.

This clone has a single count. The chain joins TRBV6-6 to TRBJ2-7; 8 bases align to TRBD1. Germline CDR1 MNHNY, CDR2 SVGAGI (reference sequence). J gave up 2 bases and V 5 bases, and 8 bases lay outside the gene matches. The CDR3 spans 15 residues. The CDR3 is CASSPGQGRTYEQYV. The CDR3 region has the DNA TGTGCCAGCAGTCCCGGACAGGGAAGGACCTACGAGCAGTACGTC.

In its sample, this clone was seen a few times. The chain is built from TRBV5-1 and TRBJ2-2, with D perhaps assigned TRBD1 or TRBD2 (5 bases each). CDR3 size: 16 residues. Germline V gene data show CDR1 as SGHRS and CDR2 as YFSETQ. The germline V and J ends were trimmed by 5 bases and 0 bases, with 14 bases remaining between them. CDR3 bases: TGCGCCAGCAGTCCGCCGGGGACCTCGAACACCGGGGAGCTGTTTTTT. It translates to CASSPPGTSNTGELFF.

The chain combines TRBV21-1 with TRBJ1-1; the table's D call, TRBD1, was not checked against the DNA. TRBV21-1 is given as a pseudogene. The CDR3 length is 15 residues. The CDR3 reads CASSKTSTVNTEAFF. CDR3 DNA: TGTGCCAGCAGCAAAACCTCGACAGTGAACACTGAAGCTTTCTTT.

The chain employs TRBV5-1 and TRBJ1-2; no definite D call. The CDR3 has 14 residues. V was clipped by 0 bases and J by 4 bases, with 10 bases between them. CDR1 SGHRS and CDR2 YFSETQ come from the germline V gene. This chain's CDR3 is CASSLDRALYGYTF. The DNA of the CDR3 is TGCGCCAGCAGCTTGGACAGAGCTCTCTATGGCTACACCTTC.

The V and J genes are TRBV7-2 and TRBJ1-2; no reliable D call. Looked up from germline, CDR1 is SGHTA and CDR2 is FQGNSA. The CDR3 consists of 15 residues. The V and J ends lost 6 bases and 2 bases respectively, with 16 bases between them. CDR3 DNA: TGTGCCAGCAGTCTGGCATCTGCCAGCAACTATGGCTACACCTTC. Translation: CASSLASASNYGYTF.

The chain joins TRBV18 to TRBJ1-2, with 7 bases lining up with TRBD1. CDR3 length: 15 amino acids. CDR1 KGHSH and CDR2 LQKENI come from the germline V gene. V trimming: 4 bases; J trimming: 4 bases; junction bases outside the gene matches: 9. The CDR3 region is CASSRAGGSSYGYTF. CDR3 nucleotide sequence: TGTGCCAGCTCACGCGCAGGGGGATCTAGCTATGGCTACACCTTC.

The genes are TRBV5-1 and TRBJ2-3; 8 nucleotides agree with TRBD2. V was clipped by 4 bases and J by 0 bases; unmatched bases: 7. The CDR3 is 16 amino acids. Germline lookup yields CDR1 SGHRS and CDR2 YFSETQ. The CDR3: CASSLGTGGSTDTQYF. The CDR3, as DNA: TGCGCCAGCAGCCTGGGAACGGGGGGGAGCACAGATACGCAGTATTTT.

This clone was seen a few times. This chain links TRBV7-8 with TRBJ2-7; 9 bases line up with TRBD2. After removal of 4 bases from V and 0 bases from J, the junction contained 7 bases not matched to a gene. Germline-derived CDR1 and CDR2 are SGHVS and FQNEAQ. The CDR3 sequence is 16 residues long. CDR3 loop: CASSSGLAGNSYEQYV. The CDR3 nucleotides read TGTGCCAGCAGCTCTGGTCTAGCGGGGAACTCCTACGAGCAGTACGTC.

This clone was seen a handful of times. The V call is TRBV19, the J call TRBJ1-4; 7 bases are shared with TRBD1. The CDR3 has 17 residues. J was trimmed by 3 bases and V by 9 bases; bases with no gene match: 16. Germline V lookup: CDR1 LNHDA, CDR2 SQIVND (reference sequence). The chain's CDR3 is CASGMEGGGRSNEKLFF. CDR3 nucleotides: TGTGCCAGCGGTATGGAGGGAGGGGGCCGGTCTAATGAAAAACTGTTTTTT.

This clone was counted once. V usage is TRBV7-9 and J usage is TRBJ2-2; D is unresolved. This CDR3 is 17 amino acids long. Germline V lookup: CDR1 SEHNR, CDR2 FQNEAQ (reference sequence). V lost 6 bases, J lost 7 bases, and 24 bases lay in between. The CDR3 spells CASRPSRQAIPSGELFF. The CDR3 coding sequence is TGTGCCAGCAGACCCTCACGGCAGGCCATCCCTAGCGGGGAGCTGTTTTTT.

This chain joins TRBV4-1 and TRBJ1-1; the D gene is possibly TRBD1 (6 bases). The CDR3 contains 18 residues. V shed 2 bases and J shed 6 bases, with 25 bases lying between them. The germline V gene has CDR1 MGHRA and CDR2 YSYEKL. For the CDR3, the DNA is TGCGCCAGCAGCCAAAGGGGACTCAAGGGGGGCCTAAAGCCTGAAGCTTTCTTT. Translated: CASSQRGLKGGLKPEAFF.

CDR3 bases: TGTGCCAGCAGCGCGACACAGGGGGCCGCAGATACGCAGTATTTT. This translates into CASSATQGAADTQYF. The chain recombines TRBV9 with TRBJ2-3; 9 bases match TRBD1. The CDR3 runs to 15 residues. Looked up from germline, CDR1 is SGDLS and CDR2 is YYNGEE. V shed 3 bases, J shed 4 bases, and the junction held 6 bases outside the gene matches.

The chain uses TRBV3-1 (or the pseudogene TRBV3-2) and TRBJ1-3, with a possible D match to TRBD1 (5 bases). There are 17 residues in the CDR3. Germline values: CDR1 LGHDT, CDR2 YNNKEL (reference sequence). Trimming cost V 0 bases and J 0 bases, with 12 bases left between them. The CDR3 bases are TGTGCCAGCAGCCAAGATCCAGGGCCTTACTCTGGAAACACCATATATTTT. This translates into CASSQDPGPYSGNTIYF.

This clone was found once. This chain uses TRBV24-1 with TRBJ2-3, with 9 nucleotides matching TRBD2. The germline V gene has CDR1 KGHDR and CDR2 SFDVKD. CDR3 length: 16 amino acids. Trimming took 3 bases from V and 2 from J; bases not matched to a gene: 5. The CDR3, as DNA: TGTGCCACCAGTGATCGGGTAGCGGGGGTCACAGATACGCAGTATTTT. It yields the protein CATSDRVAGVTDTQYF.

The chain employs TRBV23-1 and TRBJ2-7, with 9 bases lining up with TRBD1. TRBV23-1 is recorded as an ORF, its role being uncertain. The CDR3 length is 15 residues. V was pared by 2 bases and J by 5 bases, with 7 bases of the junction left unmatched. CDR3 sequence reads: CASSQGTGKTHEQYV. Written as DNA, the CDR3 is TGCGCCAGCAGTCAAGGGACAGGGAAAACCCACGAGCAGTACGTC.

The chain has TRBV6-5 and TRBJ1-2, with no clear D. V lost 3 bases and J 2 bases, leaving 7 bases between the germline ends. In germline, CDR1 is MNHEY, CDR2 SVGAGI. There are 13 residues in the CDR3. The CDR3 sequence is CASSYTGNYGYTF. In nucleotides, the CDR3 is TGTGCCAGCAGTTATACGGGGAACTATGGCTACACCTTC.

This sequence joins TRBV11-2 and TRBJ2-2, with D possibly being TRBD1 (6 bases). CDR3 size: 16 residues. Trimming pared 5 bases from V and 0 bases from J, leaving 13 bases between. Germline loops: CDR1 SGHAT, CDR2 FQNNGV. CDR3 DNA sequence: TGTGCCAGCAGCCAAAGGGGGAAAACGAACACCGGGGAGCTGTTTTTT. This codes for CASSQRGKTNTGELFF.